This TCR beta chain was obtained from a study of blood T cell repertoires in COVID-19. At the level of the study: T cells, B-cell-depleted T cells, or PBMCs provided the cDNA or gDNA that served as material.

The method was immunoSEQ multiplex PCR; TCRdb's version includes in-frame clones alone and lacks a portion of them. The profile covers about 440,000 clones, with 75% to 90% appearing a single time and roughly 4.3% taken by the ten largest. Trimming removed 8 bases at V and 3 bases at J, with 13 bases between. CDR3 length: 13 residues. The chain couples TRBV12-3 or TRBV12-4 to TRBJ1-2; D not resolved. Source material: peripheral blood. The sequence derives from a woman aged 25 to 45 with acute or convalescent COVID-19. The CDR3 DNA is TGTGCCAGCTCCGGGGAGCCATACTATGGCTACACCTTC. Encoded protein: CASSGEPYYGYTF.